This T cell receptor beta chain was found in a study of cytomegalovirus exposure and HLA in healthy donors. The study, taken as a whole, reports: The CMV antigen specificity of a few CMV-associated chains was confirmed through in vitro analysis.

The study ran its PCR with 60 Vbeta and 13 Jbeta primers. The data were produced by immunoSEQ multiplex PCR, yet TCRdb's version contains in-frame clones alone and is incomplete. The sample holds around 190,000 clones, about four fifths seen once. Remarks on this clone: Its antigen is unidentified. This CDR3 is also generated by other DNA sequences in the sample.

The CDR3 runs to 16 residues. CDR1 SGHRS and CDR2 YFSETQ come from the germline V gene. J was trimmed by 6 bases and V by 0 bases; bases with no gene match: 7. Sequencing was done on a sample of PBMCs. The chain combines TRBV5-1 with TRBJ2-3; TRBD2 matches at 10 bases. This TCR came from a young man in good health and CMV-seronegative. CDR3 nucleotide sequence: TGCGCCAGCAGCTTGGCCTTGGCTAGCGGGAGTGATACGCAGTATTTT. Residues: CASSLALASGSDTQYF.